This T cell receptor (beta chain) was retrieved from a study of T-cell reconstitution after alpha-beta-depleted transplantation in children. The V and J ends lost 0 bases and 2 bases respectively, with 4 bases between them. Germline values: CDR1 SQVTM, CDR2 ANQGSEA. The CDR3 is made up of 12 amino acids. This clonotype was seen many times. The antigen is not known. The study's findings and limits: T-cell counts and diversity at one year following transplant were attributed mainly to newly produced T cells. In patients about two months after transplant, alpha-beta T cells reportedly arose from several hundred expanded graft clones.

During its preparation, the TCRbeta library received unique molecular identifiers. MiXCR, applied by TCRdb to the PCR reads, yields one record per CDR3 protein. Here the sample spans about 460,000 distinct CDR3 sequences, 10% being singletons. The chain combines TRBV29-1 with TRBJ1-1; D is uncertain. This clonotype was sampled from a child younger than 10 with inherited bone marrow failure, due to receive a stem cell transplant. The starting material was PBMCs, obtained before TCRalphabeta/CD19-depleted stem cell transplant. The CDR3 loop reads CSVEDGNTEAFF. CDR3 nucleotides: TGCAGCGTTGAAGATGGAAACACTGAAGCTTTCTTT.